The 18 T cell receptor beta chains presented below share a single source sample, sequenced in a study of blood T cell repertoires in COVID-19. TCRdb's copy holds only in-frame clones and misses some; the assay was immunoSEQ multiplex PCR. The sample shows about 220,000 clones, 83% of them seen only once. Sequences were obtained from PBMCs or T cells enriched from blood (not recorded which). These receptors originate from a woman aged 50 to 65 who had been exposed to COVID-19.

This clone was observed a single time. J is TRBJ2-5 and V is TRBV28; possibly TRBD2 for D (6 bases). V was cut by 4 bases and J by 5 bases, with 17 bases left in between. Looked up from germline, CDR1 is MDHEN and CDR2 is SYDVKM. The CDR3 covers 15 residues. The CDR3 loop reads CASSSMGTSEETQYF. Written as DNA, the CDR3 is TGTGCCAGCAGTTCAATGGGGACTTCCGAGGAGACCCAGTACTTC.

This clone was detected only once. This chain uses TRBV19 with TRBJ1-2; D may be TRBD1 (6 bases). CDR3 length: 15 amino acids. Trimming stripped 5 bases from V and 4 bases from J, with 17 bases between. The V gene's germline CDR1 is LNHDA and CDR2 SQIVND (reference sequence). CDR3 in amino acids: CASSPQGGATYGYTF. CDR3 DNA sequence: TGTGCCAGTAGTCCTCAAGGGGGAGCGACCTATGGCTACACCTTC.

CDR3 loop: CASSADRGAHEQYF. The DNA for the CDR3 is TGCGCCAGCAGCGCCGACAGGGGAGCCCACGAGCAGTACTTC. The rearrangement joins TRBV5-1 to TRBJ2-7; 8 bases align to TRBD1. Germline CDR1 and CDR2: SGHRS and YFSETQ. Unmatched junction bases numbered 8, after V lost 4 bases and J lost 5 bases. This CDR3 contains 14 residues.

This chain links TRBV5-6 with TRBJ2-7; 10 nucleotides line up with TRBD1. J gave up 4 bases and V 0 bases, and 4 bases lay outside the gene matches. CDR1 is SGHDT and CDR2 is YYEEEE in the germline V gene. This CDR3 contains 15 residues. The CDR3 reads CASSLGDRGWYEQYF. The CDR3 DNA sequence: TGTGCCAGCAGCTTGGGGGACAGGGGATGGTACGAGCAGTACTTC.

The chain couples TRBV15 to TRBJ1-1; D unclear. Germline CDR1 LNHNV, CDR2 YYDKDF (reference sequence). V was trimmed by 0 bases and J by 4 bases, leaving 9 bases between them. The CDR3 totals 14 residues. CDR3 DNA: TGTGCCACCAGCAGAGATCAGAGGGTCACTGAAGCTTTCTTT. This gives the protein CATSRDQRVTEAFF.

This clone was observed a handful of times. The CDR3 DNA reads TGTGCCAGCAGCGGCAGAGCGCCCGGGGAGCTGTTTTTT. Protein sequence: CASSGRAPGELFF. The genes are TRBV7-8 and TRBJ2-2; D not certain. The V gene lost 5 bases and the J gene lost 6 bases, with 10 bases spanning the gap. Germline assignment: CDR1 SGHVS and CDR2 FQNEAQ. CDR3 length: 13 amino acids. Full variable domain (remainder filled in from reference TRBV7-8 and TRBJ2-2): GAGVSQSPRYKVAKRGQDVALRCDPISGHVSLFWYQQALGQGPEFLTYFQNEAQLDKSGLPSDRFFAERPEGSVSTLKIQRTQQEDSAVYLCASSGRAPGELFFGEGSRLTVL.

This clone occurred many times. The CDR3 reads CASKLQQASYEQYF. CDR3 nucleotides: TGTGCCAGCAAGCTCCAACAGGCCAGCTACGAGCAGTACTTC. The chain recombines TRBV27 with TRBJ2-7, with D possibly matching TRBD1 (5 bases). Germline V gene sequence: CDR1 MNHEY, CDR2 SMNVEV (reference sequence). The CDR3 contains 14 residues. Trimming cost V 7 bases and J 3 bases, with 16 bases left between them.

This chain connects TRBV10-3 to TRBJ1-2; D is uncertain. V gave up 7 bases and J gave up 3 bases, with 18 bases separating them. This CDR3 spans 15 amino acids. The V gene's germline CDR1 is ENHRY and CDR2 SYGVKD. The DNA of the CDR3 is TGTGCCATCAAAATTCCGTCACTTGGAGACTATGGCTACACCTTC. Translated, it gives CAIKIPSLGDYGYTF.

V and J are TRBV18 and TRBJ2-1, with a weak D call TRBD1 (6 bases). CDR1 is KGHSH and CDR2 is LQKENI in the germline V gene. CDR3 length equals 13 residues. Trimming removed 3 bases from V and 11 bases from J, with 14 bases in between. CDR3 bases: TGTGCCAGCTCACCCCCGGACAGTTTAAAGCAGTTCTTC. It specifies CASSPPDSLKQFF.

Here the CDR3 reads CASSSGQGAYGYTF. The CDR3 bases are TGTGCCAGCAGCTCGGGACAGGGAGCCTATGGCTACACCTTC. The genes are TRBV7-2 and TRBJ1-2; 9 nucleotides agree with TRBD1. With V trimmed by 4 bases and J by 4 bases, 4 bases remained unmatched. The CDR3 has 14 amino acids. Germline CDR1 is SGHTA and CDR2 is FQGNSA.

The genes are TRBV11-2 and TRBJ1-1, with 7 bases matching TRBD1. With 3 bases clipped from V and 12 bases from J, the junction kept 10 bases outside the gene matches. Per the germline V gene, CDR1 is SGHAT and CDR2 is FQNNGV. This CDR3 spans 13 amino acids. CDR3 region: CASSFSPPGGTFF. CDR3 DNA sequence: TGTGCCAGCAGCTTTAGCCCCCCAGGGGGAACTTTCTTT.

In this sample, this clone turned up once. V and J are TRBV10-1 and TRBJ2-6; 7 bases map to TRBD2. The V gene's germline CDR1 is WNHNN and CDR2 SYGVQD (reference sequence). Germline trimming cut 0 bases from V and 2 bases from J; bases unmatched to any gene: 1. There are 16 residues in the CDR3. CDR3 sequence: CASSESAGAGANVLTF. The CDR3 bases are TGCGCCAGCAGTGAGTCGGCGGGGGCTGGGGCCAACGTCCTGACTTTC.

The V call is TRBV28, the J call TRBJ1-1; possible D gene TRBD1, 5 bases. With 4 bases removed from V and 1 base from J, the gap between germline ends came to 7 bases. This CDR3 has 13 amino acids. Germline CDR1 and CDR2: MDHEN and SYDVKM. The DNA of the CDR3 is TGTGCCAGCAGTTCGACAGAGAACACTGAAGCTTTCTTT. It translates to CASSSTENTEAFF.

This clone was seen more than once but under ten times. The chain recombines TRBV6-5 with TRBJ2-1; the match to TRBD2 covers 8 bases. The CDR3 is 15 residues long. Per germline, CDR1 MNHEY and CDR2 SVGAGI. Trimming at V came to 6 bases and at J to 6 bases, leaving 10 bases not matched to a gene. The DNA of the CDR3 is TGTGCCAGCAGGATAGCCGGGGGGGCGTTCAATGAGCAGTTCTTC. This gives the protein CASRIAGGAFNEQFF.

J is TRBJ2-6 and V is TRBV5-1; D gene uncertain. V was pared by 0 bases and J by 2 bases, with 6 bases between. The germline gives CDR1 SGHRS, CDR2 YFSETQ. This CDR3 contains 15 residues. CDR3 in DNA: TGCGCCAGCAGCTTGGATGTCGCTGGGGCCAACGTCCTGACTTTC. Translating gives CASSLDVAGANVLTF.

This clone was counted many times. J is TRBJ2-2 and V is TRBV9; D not certain. This CDR3 contains 15 residues. Germline V gene lookup returns CDR1 SGDLS and CDR2 YYNGEE. V lost 1 base and J 2 bases, leaving 9 bases between the germline ends. Here the CDR3 DNA reads TGTGCCAGCAGCGTAACGGGTGGCAACACCGGGGAGCTGTTTTTT. Amino acid sequence: CASSVTGGNTGELFF.

The chain joins TRBV18 to TRBJ1-6, with a weak D call TRBD1 (6 bases). Germline-derived CDR1 and CDR2 are KGHSH and LQKENI. The CDR3 spans 14 residues. With 2 bases removed from V and 7 bases from J, the gap between germline ends came to 9 bases. The CDR3 is CASSPKQGNSPLHF. The DNA for the CDR3 is TGTGCCAGCTCACCAAAACAGGGAAATTCACCCCTCCACTTT.

The chain couples TRBV12-3 or TRBV12-4 to TRBJ1-5; D uncertain. The CDR3 totals 13 residues. V lost 3 bases, J lost 5 bases, and 8 bases lay in between. CDR3 in amino acids: CASSLSVDQPQHF. In DNA, the CDR3 is TGTGCCAGCAGTTTGAGTGTTGATCAGCCCCAGCATTTT.